Listed here are 20 T cell receptor beta chains from one sample, sequenced in a study of T cells after yellow fever vaccination. MiXCR, applied by TCRdb to the 5' RACE reads, yields one record per CDR3 protein. This sample has a few hundred thousand distinct CDR3 sequences, with roughly 4.3% found just once. This specimen was PBMCs, taken 5 days after the yellow fever booster vaccination. The receptors originated from a man aged 18 to 35 who received the YFV17D yellow fever vaccine.

This clonotype was counted between two and nine times. The chain has TRBV5-6 and TRBJ1-5; no reliable D call. V was pared by 2 bases and J by 7 bases, with 10 bases between. This CDR3 comprises 13 residues. The germline CDR1 and CDR2 sequences are SGHDT and YYEEEE. CDR3 region: CASSFNLLQPQHF. The CDR3 nucleotides are TGTGCCAGCAGCTTTAATCTTTTACAGCCCCAGCATTTT. The variable domain in full, completed from reference TRBV5-6 and TRBJ1-5, reads DAGVTQSPTHLIKTRGQQVTLRCSPKSGHDTVSWYQQALGQGPQFIFQYYEEEERQRGNFPDRFSGHQFPNYSSELNVNALLLGDSALYLCASSFNLLQPQHFGDGTRLSIL.

This rearrangement joins TRBV7-2 to TRBJ2-5, with TRBD1 matching over 10 bases. Trimming removed 5 bases from V and 5 bases from J; junction bases left unmatched: 2. This CDR3 contains 13 residues. CDR1 is SGHTA and CDR2 is FQGNSA in the germline V gene. This chain's CDR3 is CASSDRGPETQYF. CDR3 in DNA: TGTGCCAGCAGCGACAGGGGGCCGGAGACCCAGTACTTC.

The V call is TRBV4-1, the J call TRBJ1-1; no clear D gene. Germline CDR1 and CDR2: MGHRA and YSYEKL. The CDR3 spans 14 residues. V lost 3 bases to trimming and J lost 0 bases, with 8 bases between them. The CDR3 reads CASSQFRLNTEAFF. The CDR3 nucleotides are TGCGCCAGCAGCCAGTTTAGACTGAACACTGAAGCTTTCTTT.

The chain recombines TRBV7-6 with TRBJ2-7; 8 positions match TRBD1. The CDR3 contains 14 residues. V lost 5 bases to trimming and J lost 4 bases; unmatched junction nucleotides: 7. Germline V gene data show CDR1 as SGHVS and CDR2 as FNYEAQ. CDR3 nucleotide sequence: TGTGCCAGCAGCCGGGGGACAGGCAATTACGAGCAGTACTTC. Its protein is CASSRGTGNYEQYF.

This clonotype showed up many times. This rearrangement joins TRBV20-1 to TRBJ2-5; weak D call: TRBD1 (6 bases). Germline V gene lookup returns CDR1 DFQATT and CDR2 SNEGSKA (reference sequence). V was shortened by 6 bases and J by 4 bases, with 12 bases between the two germline ends. CDR3 length: 12 residues. The CDR3 here is CSADGRGETQYF. CDR3 DNA: TGCAGTGCGGATGGCAGGGGAGAGACCCAGTACTTC.

This clonotype was counted only a few times. The chain uses TRBV7-9 and TRBJ1-5, with D unresolved. The CDR3 is 15 residues long. Germline values: CDR1 SEHNR, CDR2 FQNEAQ (reference sequence). Trimming cost V 1 base and J 3 bases, with 10 bases left between them. The DNA of the CDR3 is TGTGCCAGCAGCTTAGGTTTTGGGCACAATCAGCCCCAGCATTTT. Encoded protein: CASSLGFGHNQPQHF.

This clonotype was detected a few times. This chain uses TRBV5-1 with TRBJ1-1; D gene ambiguous. Looked up from germline, CDR1 is SGHRS and CDR2 is YFSETQ. Trimming took 8 bases from V and 3 from J, leaving 17 bases between them. This CDR3 is 14 amino acids long. CDR3 coding DNA: TGCGCCAGTTCAGCGGAATCGGGCTACACTGAAGCTTTCTTT. Protein product: CASSAESGYTEAFF.

The chain links TRBV20-1 to TRBJ2-1, with D possibly being TRBD1 or TRBD2 (6 bases each). The V end was cut by 5 bases, the J end by 8 bases, with 16 bases between. Germline V CDR1 and CDR2: DFQATT, SNEGSKA (reference sequence). The CDR3 sequence is 13 residues long. This CDR3 is CSARGGGWDEQFF. The CDR3 DNA follows: TGCAGTGCTCGAGGAGGGGGTTGGGATGAGCAGTTCTTC.

This clonotype was seen only a few times. This chain uses TRBV7-2 with TRBJ1-1; a possible D gene is TRBD1 (5 bases). This CDR3 comprises 14 residues. The V gene's germline CDR1 is SGHTA and CDR2 FQGNSA. V was shortened by 5 bases and J by 1 base, with 11 bases between the two germline ends. Written as DNA, the CDR3 is TGTGCCAGCAGCACCGGGACCGAGAACACTGAAGCTTTCTTT. Translation gives CASSTGTENTEAFF. Full variable domain (missing parts from reference TRBV7-2 and TRBJ1-1): GAGVSQSPSNKVTEKGKDVELRCDPISGHTALYWYRQSLGQGLEFLIYFQGNSAPDKSGLPSDRFSAERTGGSVSTLTIQRTQQEDSAVYLCASSTGTENTEAFFGQGTRLTVV.

This chain joins TRBV7-8 and TRBJ2-3; D remains ambiguous. The germline gives CDR1 SGHVS, CDR2 FQNEAQ. This CDR3 contains 13 residues. The germline V and J ends were trimmed by 1 base and 4 bases, with 6 bases remaining between them. CDR3: CASSLVRSDTQYF. CDR3 DNA: TGTGCCAGCAGCTTAGTCCGATCAGATACGCAGTATTTT.

The V gene is TRBV7-2, the J gene TRBJ2-7, with TRBD2 matching over 9 bases. Looked up from germline, CDR1 is SGHTA and CDR2 is FQGNSA. J gave up 4 bases and V 2 bases, and 15 bases lay outside the gene matches. The CDR3 consists of 18 residues. The CDR3 here is CASSLSLAGQISVYEQYF. The CDR3 DNA sequence: TGTGCCAGCAGCTTAAGCCTAGCGGGGCAGATCTCCGTATACGAGCAGTACTTC. The full variable domain, rest sourced from reference TRBV7-2 and TRBJ2-7, is GAGVSQSPSNKVTEKGKDVELRCDPISGHTALYWYRQSLGQGLEFLIYFQGNSAPDKSGLPSDRFSAERTGGSVSTLTIQRTQQEDSAVYLCASSLSLAGQISVYEQYFGPGTRLTVT.

This clonotype was recorded at least ten times. The gene calls are TRBV5-1 and TRBJ2-1, with D possibly being TRBD2 (7 bases). In germline, CDR1 is SGHRS, CDR2 YFSETQ. CDR3 length equals 15 residues. The V gene lost 4 bases and the J gene lost 7 bases, with 18 bases spanning the gap. DNA for the CDR3: TGCGCCAGCAGCCTTTGGGGGGGCCTGATAAATGAGCAGTTCTTC. Amino acids: CASSLWGGLINEQFF.

The count of this clonotype is one. A read error may account for a junction end that differs from germline. The chain uses TRBV6-2 or TRBV6-3 and TRBJ1-1; no reliable D call. Germline CDR1 is MNHEY and CDR2 is SVGEGT. CDR3 length: 13 amino acids. The CDR3 reads CASGYTLGSEAIF. The CDR3 DNA reads TGTGCTAGCGGTTACACACTCGGCTCTGAAGCTATCTTT.

This rearrangement joins TRBV12-3 or TRBV12-4 to TRBJ1-6; D is undetermined. V was shortened by 7 bases and J by 6 bases, with 10 bases between the two germline ends. The length of the CDR3 is 13 residues. CDR3: CASTREINSPLHF. DNA for the CDR3: TGTGCCAGCACTAGGGAAATTAATTCACCCCTCCACTTT.

The table lists this clonotype with a few counts. This rearrangement joins TRBV5-1 to TRBJ2-3; 7 bases align to TRBD2. V trimming: 2 bases; J trimming: 4 bases; junction bases outside the gene matches: 7. Germline CDR1 reads SGHRS; CDR2 reads YFSETQ. The CDR3 extends over 15 amino acids. The CDR3 DNA reads as TGCGCCAGCAGCTTATTAGACAGCGGGGCAGATACGCAGTATTTT. Its protein is CASSLLDSGADTQYF.

V and J are TRBV5-5 and TRBJ2-4; 9 bases line up with TRBD1. Germline CDR1 is SGHKS and CDR2 is YYEKEE (reference sequence). Trimming removed 0 bases from V and 8 bases from J; junction bases left unmatched: 12. This CDR3 spans 17 amino acids. The CDR3 DNA sequence: TGTGCCAGCAGCTTGGAGGCCCCTACAGGGGGCAAGGACATTCAGTACTTC. It specifies CASSLEAPTGGKDIQYF.

This clonotype has just a few counts. The V gene is TRBV24-1, the J gene TRBJ2-1; D not certain. The germline V gene encodes CDR1 KGHDR and CDR2 SFDVKD. The CDR3 is made up of 14 amino acids. Trimming cost V 5 bases and J 7 bases, with 14 bases left between them. The CDR3 spells CATSASGRWNEQFF. The CDR3 nucleotides read TGTGCCACCAGTGCCTCGGGTCGGTGGAATGAGCAGTTCTTC.

J is TRBJ2-3 and V is TRBV3-1; TRBD1 or TRBD2 may be the D gene (5 bases each). The V end lost 4 bases, the J end lost 2 bases, and 13 bases lay between the germline ends. Germline CDR1 is LGHDT and CDR2 is YNNKEL (reference sequence). This CDR3 region has 15 residues. The CDR3: CASSPGTEFTDTQYF. CDR3 DNA sequence: TGTGCCAGCAGCCCCGGGACGGAGTTCACAGATACGCAGTATTTT.

This clonotype was detected ten times or more. The chain carries TRBV18 and TRBJ2-3, with D perhaps matching TRBD1 or TRBD2 (6 bases each). CDR3 length equals 15 residues. Germline CDR1 is KGHSH and CDR2 is LQKENI. Trimming cost V 3 bases and J 4 bases, with 14 bases left between them. DNA for the CDR3: TGTGCCAGCTCACCTCTTTCCGGGGGCGCAGATACGCAGTATTTT. Protein product: CASSPLSGGADTQYF.

This clonotype was found many times. The chain joins TRBV7-2 to TRBJ1-2; D is undetermined. CDR1 and CDR2 from the germline V gene are SGHTA and FQGNSA. There are 14 residues in the CDR3. V was shortened by 3 bases and J by 0 bases, with 8 bases between the two germline ends. CDR3 sequence: CASSLTPANYGYTF. The DNA of the CDR3 is TGTGCCAGCAGCTTGACACCAGCTAACTATGGCTACACCTTC. Full variable domain (remainder filled in from reference TRBV7-2 and TRBJ1-2): GAGVSQSPSNKVTEKGKDVELRCDPISGHTALYWYRQSLGQGLEFLIYFQGNSAPDKSGLPSDRFSAERTGGSVSTLTIQRTQQEDSAVYLCASSLTPANYGYTFGSGTRLTVV.